The 26 T cell receptor beta chains in this list originate from one sample, sequenced in a study of T cells of healthy individuals. TCRdb passed the 5' RACE reads through MiXCR, listing each CDR3 protein once. The top ten hold around 8% of the sample, which has some 85,000 distinct CDR3 sequences, around 5.1% seen once. Source of these receptors: a female donor in good health.

This rearrangement joins TRBV2 to TRBJ2-3, with TRBD2 matching over 9 bases. The ends lost 3 bases at V and 0 bases at J; junction bases unmatched: 4. This CDR3 has 16 residues. The V gene's germline CDR1 is SNHLY and CDR2 FYNNEI. The CDR3 is CASSEFTSGSTDTQYF. The DNA for the CDR3 is TGTGCCAGCAGTGAGTTTACTAGCGGGAGCACAGATACGCAGTATTTT.

This clonotype has at least ten counts. The rearrangement uses TRBV4-1 and TRBJ2-1, with 8 nucleotides matching TRBD1. Unmatched junction bases numbered 7, after V lost 5 bases and J lost 1 base. Germline loops: CDR1 MGHRA, CDR2 YSYEKL. The CDR3 is made up of 16 amino acids. In DNA form, the CDR3 reads TGCGCCAGCAGCAGAGGACAGGGAGAATCCTACAATGAGCAGTTCTTC. Encoded protein: CASSRGQGESYNEQFF.

This clonotype has at least ten counts. The chain links TRBV9 to TRBJ2-2; D ambiguous. The length of the CDR3 is 16 residues. Germline V gene lookup returns CDR1 SGDLS and CDR2 YYNGEE. Trimming took 0 bases from V and 6 from J, leaving 15 bases between them. CDR3 protein: CASSVAQVPYAGELFF. The CDR3 DNA sequence: TGTGCCAGCAGCGTAGCTCAAGTCCCGTACGCCGGGGAGCTGTTTTTT.

The chain carries TRBV11-1 and TRBJ2-5; unclear D gene. The CDR3 contains 11 residues. Trimming stripped 6 bases from V and 2 bases from J, with 4 bases between. Germline CDR1 SGHAT, CDR2 FQDESV (reference sequence). The CDR3 here is CASRAQETQYF. The CDR3 nucleotides are TGTGCCAGCAGGGCGCAAGAGACCCAGTACTTC.

The chain joins TRBV12-5 to TRBJ2-2, with D hard to call. Between the trimmed V and J ends, which lost 4 bases and 13 bases, there was a span of 13 bases. The germline CDR1 and CDR2 sequences are LGHNT and FRNRAP. This CDR3 is 12 amino acids long. CDR3: CASGSPDNGLFF. As DNA, the CDR3 is TGTGCTAGTGGTTCCCCAGACAATGGGCTGTTTTTT.

This clonotype has more than one count but fewer than ten. The chain employs TRBV7-9 and TRBJ1-2, with TRBD1 as a possible D gene (6 bases). V was pared by 4 bases and J by 6 bases, with 15 bases between. In germline, CDR1 is SEHNR, CDR2 FQNEAQ (reference sequence). The CDR3 runs to 14 residues. The CDR3 sequence: CASSYTRTADGYTF. The CDR3, as DNA: TGTGCCAGCAGCTATACCCGGACAGCGGATGGCTACACCTTC.

This clonotype was recorded at least ten times. V usage is TRBV6-6 and J usage is TRBJ2-7, with TRBD2 matching 8 bases. Trimming took 7 bases from V and 3 from J; bases not matched to a gene: 11. CDR3 length equals 15 residues. CDR1 and CDR2 from the germline V gene are MNHNY and SVGAGI (reference sequence). The CDR3 loop is CASTMGLVADYEQYF. As DNA, the CDR3 is TGTGCCAGCACCATGGGACTAGTAGCCGACTACGAGCAGTACTTC.

Worth noting for this clonotype: The junction does not match germline at one end; this may be a read error. The chain employs TRBV20-1 and TRBJ2-7; the D is unclear. From germline, CDR1 is DFQATT and CDR2 SNEGSKA (reference sequence). CDR3 length equals 11 residues. The CDR3 loop reads CSAASSLTWAF. CDR3 in DNA: TGCAGTGCTGCCAGCTCTTTAACCTGGGCCTTC.

This clonotype was counted many times. V and J are TRBV10-3 and TRBJ1-3; D gene unclear. Germline CDR1 ENHRY, CDR2 SYGVKD. Trimming removed 7 bases at V and 4 bases at J, with 14 bases between. The CDR3 is 14 residues long. As DNA, the CDR3 is TGTGCCATCACTGCCGGTGTAGTCGGAAACACCATATATTTT. It translates to CAITAGVVGNTIYF.

The sample holds many counts of this clonotype. The CDR3 DNA follows: TGCGCCAGCAGCCAAGATTTTGGGGATGAGCAGTACTTC. Residues: CASSQDFGDEQYF. This chain uses TRBV4-1 with TRBJ2-7; no clear D gene. V was clipped by 0 bases and J by 7 bases, with 10 bases between them. This CDR3 comprises 13 residues. Germline CDR1 MGHRA, CDR2 YSYEKL.

This clonotype was detected ten times or more. The rearrangement joins TRBV11-2 to TRBJ1-1; TRBD1 is a possible D gene (6 bases). The germline CDR1 and CDR2 sequences are SGHAT and FQNNGV. This CDR3 spans 14 amino acids. Trimming cost V 4 bases and J 3 bases, with 12 bases left between them. In nucleotides, the CDR3 is TGTGCCAGCAGCTGGGGGGGGCGCGACACTGAAGCTTTCTTT. The encoded protein is CASSWGGRDTEAFF. Using reference TRBV11-2 and TRBJ1-1 for the parts outside the CDR3, the full variable domain is EAGVAQSPRYKIIEKRQSVAFWCNPISGHATLYWYQQILGQGPKLLIQFQNNGVVDDSQLPKDRFSAERLKGVDSTLKIQPAKLEDSAVYLCASSWGGRDTEAFFGQGTRLTVV.

The chain is built from TRBV28 and TRBJ2-7; 8 bases match TRBD1. V was clipped by 10 bases and J by 2 bases; unmatched bases: 7. Germline V gene sequence: CDR1 MDHEN, CDR2 SYDVKM. The CDR3 runs to 13 residues. CDR3 nucleotides: TGTGCCACCAGGGGGGACAGGACCTACGAGCAGTACTTC. Its translation: CATRGDRTYEQYF.

This chain uses TRBV6-2 or TRBV6-3 with TRBJ1-5, with D possibly being TRBD1 (5 bases). Germline-derived CDR1 and CDR2 are MNHEY and SVGEGT. The V end lost 5 bases, the J end lost 2 bases, and 7 bases lay between the germline ends. The CDR3 runs to 13 residues. The CDR3 is CASSQGCNQPQHF. CDR3 bases: TGTGCCAGCAGTCAGGGTTGCAATCAGCCCCAGCATTTT.

This chain joins TRBV13 and TRBJ2-7; 11 bases agree with TRBD2. This CDR3 is 15 amino acids long. Germline loops: CDR1 PRHDT, CDR2 FYEKMQ (reference sequence). V dropped 5 bases and J dropped 5; count of bases not matched to a gene: 8. The CDR3 region is CASSLTSGNRNEQYF. The CDR3, as DNA: TGTGCCAGCAGCCTGACTAGCGGGAACCGGAACGAGCAGTACTTC. The full variable domain, completed using reference TRBV13 and TRBJ2-7, is AAGVIQSPRHLIKEKRETATLKCYPIPRHDTVYWYQQGPGQDPQFLISFYEKMQSDKGSIPDRFSAQQFSDYHSELNMSSLELGDSALYFCASSLTSGNRNEQYFGPGTRLTVT.

This clonotype was seen ten or more times. This chain joins TRBV4-3 and TRBJ1-5, with TRBD1 identical over 9 bases. Germline V gene lookup returns CDR1 LGHNA and CDR2 YSLEER. V dropped 3 bases and J dropped 1; count of bases not matched to a gene: 1. This CDR3 is 15 amino acids long. CDR3 nucleotide sequence: TGCGCCAGCAGCCAGGACAGGGGAAGCAATCAGCCCCAGCATTTT. As protein: CASSQDRGSNQPQHF.

This clonotype was counted between two and nine times. This chain uses TRBV6-6 with TRBJ1-2; TRBD1 matches at 9 bases. There are 14 residues in the CDR3. With 4 bases clipped from V and 6 bases from J, the junction kept 6 bases outside the gene matches. In germline, CDR1 is MNHNY, CDR2 SVGAGI (reference sequence). CDR3 residues: CASSSPGQGDGYTF. The CDR3 DNA reads TGTGCCAGCAGTTCCCCGGGACAGGGCGATGGCTACACCTTC.

There are many counts of this clonotype. The chain links TRBV29-1 to TRBJ2-7, with 8 bases matching TRBD2. V lost 6 bases, J lost 1 base, and 5 bases stayed unmatched. The CDR3 is made up of 13 amino acids. Germline V gene sequence: CDR1 SQVTM, CDR2 ANQGSEA. As DNA, the CDR3 is TGCAGCGTCCCAGCGGGAGAGTCCTACGAGCAGTACTTC. Its protein product is CSVPAGESYEQYF.

The J gene is TRBJ1-6, the V gene TRBV5-1; TRBD1 aligns across 9 bases. The CDR3 is 15 residues long. Unmatched junction bases numbered 2, after V lost 0 bases and J lost 7 bases. From germline, CDR1 is SGHRS and CDR2 YFSETQ. The CDR3 DNA follows: TGCGCCAGCAGCTTGGCCGGGACAGGGAATTCACCCCTCCACTTT. Protein product: CASSLAGTGNSPLHF.

This clonotype was observed a handful of times. The chain has TRBV7-9 and TRBJ1-3, with 7 bases aligning to TRBD1. The CDR3 totals 16 residues. In germline, CDR1 is SEHNR, CDR2 FQNEAQ (reference sequence). J lost 0 bases, V lost 5 bases, and 7 bases had no gene match. The CDR3 nucleotides read TGTGCCAGCAGCGTCGACAGGGCGTACTCTGGAAACACCATATATTTT. It specifies CASSVDRAYSGNTIYF.

This sequence joins TRBV3-1 and TRBJ1-2, with 8 bases aligning to TRBD1. The CDR3 has 19 amino acids. V lost 3 bases, J lost 0 bases, and 15 bases stayed unmatched. Per the germline V gene, CDR1 is LGHDT and CDR2 is YNNKEL (reference sequence). The CDR3 loop is CASSHRSPGQDLSNYGYTF. As DNA, the CDR3 is TGTGCCAGCAGCCATCGAAGCCCGGGACAGGACCTTTCTAACTATGGCTACACCTTC.

This clonotype was observed many times. The chain links TRBV28 to TRBJ2-7; D not certain. The germline V gene has CDR1 MDHEN and CDR2 SYDVKM. V shed 11 bases and J shed 4 bases, with 18 bases lying between them. The CDR3 runs 13 residues. The CDR3 is CAHPRTQHYEQYF. The DNA of the CDR3 is TGTGCCCACCCCAGGACGCAACATTACGAGCAGTACTTC.

The CDR3 region is CASSQARGQEETQYF. CDR3 bases: TGTGCCAGCAGCCAAGCTCGAGGGCAGGAAGAGACCCAGTACTTC. The chain has TRBV3-1 and TRBJ2-5; D may be TRBD2 (5 bases). In germline, CDR1 is LGHDT, CDR2 YNNKEL (reference sequence). Trimming took off 1 base at V and 3 bases at J, with 12 bases between the two ends. The length of the CDR3 is 15 residues.

This clonotype was detected many times. The genes are TRBV7-3 and TRBJ2-1; the match to TRBD2 covers 13 bases. V lost 4 bases and J lost 9; bases outside the gene matches: 9. The CDR3 has 16 residues. CDR1 and CDR2 (germline): SGHTA, FQGTGA. The CDR3 DNA is TGTGCCAGCAGCTACGGACTAGCGGGAGAATCGGGTGAGCAGTTCTTC. Translating it yields CASSYGLAGESGEQFF.

The chain combines TRBV20-1 with TRBJ1-1; D is unresolved. V was trimmed by 0 bases and J by 4 bases, leaving 12 bases between them. The germline V gene has CDR1 DFQATT and CDR2 SNEGSKA (reference sequence). The CDR3 sequence is 14 residues long. CDR3 protein: CSARDDRTGTEAFF. For the CDR3, the DNA is TGCAGTGCTAGAGATGACCGGACGGGCACTGAAGCTTTCTTT.

The sample holds a few counts of this clonotype. Relative to the germline gene, one junction end is altered; a read error may explain this. This chain uses TRBV20-1 with TRBJ1-5; D unresolved. The CDR3 contains 16 residues. Looked up from germline, CDR1 is DFQATT and CDR2 is SNEGSKA (reference sequence). The CDR3 sequence: CSAGEMGQVSNQPQHF. For the CDR3, the DNA is TGCAGTGCTGGAGAAATGGGCCAAGTTAGCAATCAGCCCCAGCATTTT.

This clonotype was recorded a few times. Written as DNA, the CDR3 is TGTGCCAGCAGTCCCCGGAAGGCGGCAGAGTACAACAATGAGCAGTTCTTC. Protein sequence: CASSPRKAAEYNNEQFF. V gene TRBV12-3 or TRBV12-4 combines with J gene TRBJ2-1, with D uncertain. V was trimmed by 5 bases and J by 5 bases, leaving 22 bases between them. This CDR3 is 17 amino acids long.